This T cell receptor (beta chain) came from a study of T cell responses to AZD1222 COVID-19 vaccine. Study-wide points: The study identified only five to seven AZD1222 recipients as seropositive at baseline. Researchers took repertoire samples only after the peak T cell response had come.

The CDR3 has 10 residues. Looked up from germline, CDR1 is SQVTM and CDR2 is ANQGSEA. The V and J ends lost 6 bases and 6 bases respectively, with 5 bases between them. To note about this clone: No antigen is known for it.

Sequencing used immunoSEQ multiplex PCR; TCRdb keeps in-frame clones, though not all of them. The sample shows about 160,000 clones, around 90% of them seen only once. This receptor was taken from an adult in good health. The sequenced sample was peripheral blood, obtained on day 0 of AZD1222 vaccination. The chain links TRBV29-1 to TRBJ2-2; D unclear. CDR3 coding DNA: TGCAGCGTCCACGCCGGGGAGCTGTTTTTT. It specifies CSVHAGELFF.